Listed here are 5 T cell receptor beta chains from one sample, sequenced in a study of cytomegalovirus exposure and HLA in healthy donors. The repertoire was sequenced with immunoSEQ multiplex PCR; TCRdb's copy has only in-frame clones and lacks some. The data contain 150,000 to 200,000 clones, roughly four fifths of them singletons. Sequencing used PBMCs. All receptors derive from a woman between 18 and 29 years old in good health and CMV-seropositive.

Details on this clone: The sample contains more than one DNA sequence encoding this CDR3. The chain employs TRBV2 and TRBJ1-1; D not certain. V was pared by 4 bases and J by 5 bases, with 5 bases between. This CDR3 has 11 residues. Germline CDR1 reads SNHLY; CDR2 reads FYNNEI. CDR3 sequence (DNA): TGTGCCAGCAGTGTCCGGACTGAAGCTTTCTTT. Its protein is CASSVRTEAFF.

This rearrangement joins TRBV5-1 to TRBJ2-7, with D tentatively TRBD2 (5 bases). In germline, CDR1 is SGHRS, CDR2 YFSETQ. The CDR3 has 14 amino acids. V lost 5 bases to trimming and J lost 2 bases, with 14 bases between them. CDR3 sequence: CASRRELSTYEQYF. Written as DNA, the CDR3 is TGCGCCAGCAGGAGGGAACTCTCTACCTACGAGCAGTACTTC.

In its sample, this clone was seen a few times. The rearrangement links TRBV19 to TRBJ2-5, with TRBD2 matching over 8 bases. The CDR3 has 15 residues. J lost 5 bases, V lost 3 bases, and 8 bases had no gene match. From germline, CDR1 is LNHDA and CDR2 SQIVND (reference sequence). CDR3: CASSMTGGAAETQYF. Here the CDR3 DNA reads TGTGCCAGTAGTATGACCGGGGGGGCCGCGGAGACCCAGTACTTC.

V and J are TRBV4-1 and TRBJ1-1; TRBD1 might be the D (5 bases). Germline V CDR1 and CDR2: MGHRA, YSYEKL. V was clipped by 4 bases and J by 0 bases, with 9 bases between them. The CDR3 contains 14 residues. The CDR3 sequence: CASSPNRMNTEAFF. In nucleotides, the CDR3 is TGCGCCAGCAGCCCGAACAGGATGAACACTGAAGCTTTCTTT.

The chain links TRBV9 to TRBJ1-3; D uncertain. The CDR3 loop spans 13 amino acids. V was trimmed by 3 bases and J by 9 bases, leaving 13 bases between them. CDR1 SGDLS and CDR2 YYNGEE come from the germline V gene. CDR3 nucleotide sequence: TGTGCCAGCAGCGGGTCAGCGGGTCGCACCATATATTTT. Residues: CASSGSAGRTIYF.